This passage covers 31 T cell receptor beta chains from one sample sequenced in a study of blood T cell repertoires in COVID-19. Assay: immunoSEQ multiplex PCR; the TCRdb copy retains only in-frame clones and omits some. The sample lists 350,000 to 450,000 clones, around 87% occurring once. Sequencing used PBMCs or T cells enriched from blood (not recorded which). Receptors originate from a middle-aged man in a cohort exposed to, infected with or recovered from COVID-19 (not recorded which).

The chain uses TRBV3-1 (or the pseudogene TRBV3-2) and TRBJ1-2; the match to TRBD1 covers 7 bases. The CDR3 contains 16 residues. The ends lost 3 bases at V and 0 bases at J; junction bases unmatched: 7. Germline CDR1 LGHDT, CDR2 YNNKEL (reference sequence). CDR3 sequence (DNA): TGTGCCAGCAGCCATCGTACCAGGGGGACTAACTATGGCTACACCTTC. Encoded protein: CASSHRTRGTNYGYTF.

J is TRBJ1-2 and V is TRBV20-1; weak D call: TRBD1 (5 bases). The CDR3 contains 10 residues. Trimming left V 7 bases short and J 6 bases short, with 9 bases between. CDR1 is DFQATT and CDR2 is SNEGSKA in the germline V gene (reference sequence). The CDR3 DNA follows: TGCAGTGTTCCGGGGGATGGCTACACCTTC. Its translation: CSVPGDGYTF.

The chain recombines TRBV3-1 (or the pseudogene TRBV3-2) with TRBJ1-1, with 8 bases matching TRBD1. The CDR3 runs to 14 residues. Germline values: CDR1 LGHDT, CDR2 YNNKEL (reference sequence). Trimming took 5 bases from V and 6 from J; bases not matched to a gene: 8. The CDR3 DNA is TGTGCCAGCAGCGTGGTTCAGGGGGCGGCTGAAGCTTTCTTT. Translated, it gives CASSVVQGAAEAFF.

The rearrangement links TRBV10-2 to TRBJ2-5; TRBD1 matches 8 bases. Germline loops: CDR1 WSHSY, CDR2 SAAADI. Trimming at V came to 8 bases and at J to 5 bases, leaving 7 bases not matched to a gene. The CDR3 covers 13 residues. Here the CDR3 DNA reads TGCGCCAGCGAGAGGGACAGGCGGGAGACCCAGTACTTC. Its translation is CASERDRRETQYF.

The chain joins TRBV6-5 to TRBJ2-1; 11 bases align to TRBD1. CDR3 length: 14 amino acids. The germline V gene has CDR1 MNHEY and CDR2 SVGAGI. After removal of 6 bases from V and 7 bases from J, the junction contained 5 bases not matched to a gene. The CDR3 DNA is TGTGCCAGCAGCCTCCGGGACAGGGGGAATGAGCAGTTCTTC. Its translation is CASSLRDRGNEQFF.

The chain employs TRBV14 and TRBJ2-1; 8 bases line up with TRBD2. V dropped 3 bases and J dropped 7; count of bases not matched to a gene: 11. Germline CDR1 reads SGHDN; CDR2 reads FVKESK. The CDR3 has 16 amino acids. The chain's CDR3 is CASSHKRERGGNEQFF. CDR3 nucleotides: TGTGCCAGCAGCCACAAGCGGGAGAGGGGAGGGAATGAGCAGTTCTTC.

The V gene is TRBV27, the J gene TRBJ2-7, with 8 bases that match TRBD1. Germline assignment: CDR1 MNHEY and CDR2 SMNVEV (reference sequence). The CDR3 is 15 residues long. The ends lost 0 bases at V and 6 bases at J; junction bases unmatched: 7. The CDR3 loop is CASSLSTTGASEQYF. The CDR3 DNA reads TGTGCCAGCAGTTTATCGACGACAGGGGCGAGCGAGCAGTACTTC.

This rearrangement joins TRBV19 to TRBJ2-4; TRBD2 aligns across 13 bases. CDR1 and CDR2 from the germline V gene are LNHDA and SQIVND (reference sequence). Germline trimming cut 1 base from V and 5 bases from J; bases unmatched to any gene: 5. This CDR3 region has 17 residues. CDR3 nucleotide sequence: TGTGCCAGTAGTATAGCCCCGACTAGCGGGGGGCAAAACATTCAGTACTTC. Residues: CASSIAPTSGGQNIQYF.

The V and J genes are TRBV5-6 and TRBJ2-5; D might be TRBD2 (6 bases). Trimming left V 3 bases short and J 1 base short, with 16 bases between. CDR3 length: 16 residues. Looked up from germline, CDR1 is SGHDT and CDR2 is YYEEEE. The CDR3 DNA reads as TGTGCCAGCAGCTCGACCTACGGGACTGCCCAAGAGACCCAGTACTTC. This encodes CASSSTYGTAQETQYF.

The rearrangement joins TRBV15 to TRBJ1-2, with 10 bases aligning to TRBD1. V was pared by 2 bases and J by 2 bases, with 2 bases of the junction left unmatched. Germline CDR1 and CDR2: LNHNV and YYDKDF (reference sequence). The CDR3 extends over 15 amino acids. In DNA, the CDR3 is TGTGCCACCAGCAGACCGGGACAGGGGAACTATGGCTACACCTTC. This encodes CATSRPGQGNYGYTF.

This clone has just a few counts. CDR3 protein: CATSGTGEMNTEAFF. CDR3 in DNA: TGTGCCACCAGTGGGACAGGGGAAATGAACACTGAAGCTTTCTTT. The J gene is TRBJ1-1, the V gene TRBV24-1, with 9 bases fitting TRBD1. V shed 5 bases, J shed 0 bases, and the junction held 3 bases outside the gene matches. Per the germline V gene, CDR1 is KGHDR and CDR2 is SFDVKD. This CDR3 has 15 amino acids.

On this clone: The sample holds other DNA sequences that translate to the same CDR3. This sequence joins TRBV6-5 and TRBJ1-5; TRBD1 matches at 7 bases. The germline V gene has CDR1 MNHEY and CDR2 SVGAGI. With V trimmed by 8 bases and J by 0 bases, 4 bases remained unmatched. The CDR3 runs to 14 residues. This CDR3 is CASRDRGSNQPQHF. The CDR3 region has the DNA TGTGCCAGCCGGGACAGAGGTAGCAATCAGCCCCAGCATTTT.

V usage is TRBV29-1 and J usage is TRBJ1-1; no reliable D call. The V gene lost 1 base and the J gene lost 7 bases, with 13 bases spanning the gap. The germline CDR1 and CDR2 sequences are SQVTM and ANQGSEA. There are 13 residues in the CDR3. The chain's CDR3 is CSVEGLVEVEAFF. The CDR3 region has the DNA TGCAGCGTTGAAGGTCTAGTCGAAGTTGAAGCTTTCTTT.

The chain employs TRBV3-1 (or the pseudogene TRBV3-2) and TRBJ1-4; TRBD1 is a possible D gene (5 bases). Germline assignment: CDR1 LGHDT and CDR2 YNNKEL (reference sequence). The CDR3 loop spans 14 amino acids. Trimming took off 4 bases at V and 4 bases at J, with 10 bases between the two ends. CDR3 amino acids: CASSRQGNNEKLFF. CDR3 nucleotides: TGTGCCAGCAGCCGGCAGGGAAATAATGAAAAACTGTTTTTT.

The chain recombines TRBV3-1 (or the pseudogene TRBV3-2) with TRBJ1-2; 7 bases map to TRBD1. The junction had 5 bases not matched to a gene; V was cut back by 0 bases and J by 7 bases. This CDR3 comprises 14 residues. CDR1 and CDR2 from the germline V gene are LGHDT and YNNKEL (reference sequence). The CDR3: CASSQEQGLSGYTF. In DNA form, the CDR3 reads TGTGCCAGCAGCCAAGAACAGGGGCTGAGTGGCTACACCTTC.

With regard to this clone: This sample includes further DNA sequences coding for the same CDR3. The chain recombines TRBV5-1 with TRBJ1-2, with D maybe TRBD1 (6 bases). Germline-derived CDR1 and CDR2 are SGHRS and YFSETQ. V lost 2 bases, J lost 8 bases, and 10 bases lay in between. The CDR3 has 12 residues. This CDR3 reads CASSFQGYGYTF. CDR3 DNA sequence: TGCGCCAGCAGCTTCCAGGGGTACGGCTACACCTTC.

V is TRBV6-5 and J is TRBJ2-1; possible D gene TRBD1, 6 bases. This CDR3 spans 14 amino acids. Germline-derived CDR1 and CDR2 are MNHEY and SVGAGI. V was pared by 7 bases and J by 3 bases, with 13 bases between. The CDR3 protein is CASTPGAGYNEQFF. The CDR3 bases are TGTGCCAGCACTCCAGGGGCGGGCTACAATGAGCAGTTCTTC.

The chain couples TRBV24-1 to TRBJ2-7, with D perhaps TRBD1 (5 bases). The CDR3 has 11 amino acids. CDR1 and CDR2 from the germline V gene are KGHDR and SFDVKD. Trimming took 4 bases from V and 13 from J, leaving 13 bases between them. The CDR3 DNA follows: TGTGCCACCAGTGACCCGGCAGGGTGTTACTTC. The encoded protein is CATSDPAGCYF.

This chain joins TRBV9 and TRBJ2-2, with D possibly TRBD1 on 5 matching bases. Germline CDR1 reads SGDLS; CDR2 reads YYNGEE. The CDR3 contains 15 residues. The V gene lost 4 bases and the J gene lost 0 bases, with 10 bases spanning the gap. The CDR3 region has the DNA TGTGCCAGCAGCCTACGGACAACGAACACCGGGGAGCTGTTTTTT. Residues: CASSLRTTNTGELFF.

This clone was seen more than once but under ten times. The chain couples TRBV28 to TRBJ1-4; D is unclear. The germline V and J ends were trimmed by 5 bases and 2 bases, with 3 bases remaining between them. The CDR3 runs to 12 residues. Germline-derived CDR1 and CDR2 are MDHEN and SYDVKM. For the CDR3, the DNA is TGTGCCAGCAGTCCGACTAATGAAAAACTGTTTTTT. It yields the protein CASSPTNEKLFF.

The chain recombines TRBV18 with TRBJ2-5; possible D gene TRBD2, 5 bases. The germline V and J ends were trimmed by 3 bases and 0 bases, with 5 bases remaining between them. Germline assignment: CDR1 KGHSH and CDR2 LQKENI. CDR3 length: 13 amino acids. The CDR3 region is CASSPGNQETQYF. In DNA, the CDR3 is TGTGCCAGCTCACCCGGGAACCAAGAGACCCAGTACTTC.

The chain combines TRBV7-2 with TRBJ2-3; D is unclear. From germline, CDR1 is SGHTA and CDR2 FQGNSA. V was pared by 5 bases and J by 3 bases, with 12 bases between. The CDR3 covers 14 residues. The CDR3 reads CASSETKMTDTQYF. Written as DNA, the CDR3 is TGTGCCAGCAGCGAGACAAAAATGACAGATACGCAGTATTTT.

This clone was counted once. The gene calls are TRBV12-5 and TRBJ2-1; a weak D match, TRBD2 (6 bases). CDR3 length: 16 amino acids. From germline, CDR1 is LGHNT and CDR2 FRNRAP. V was pared by 5 bases and J by 7 bases, with 21 bases between. Here the CDR3 reads CASGRGAGQGGNEQFF. The CDR3 DNA is TGTGCTAGTGGTCGAGGAGCTGGACAAGGAGGGAATGAGCAGTTCTTC.

In its sample, this clone was seen once. The chain recombines TRBV27 with TRBJ2-3; 11 bases map to TRBD2. V lost 4 bases to trimming and J lost 3 bases; unmatched junction nucleotides: 18. Germline assignment: CDR1 MNHEY and CDR2 SMNVEV (reference sequence). CDR3 length: 20 residues. The CDR3 protein is CASSSSLSSGRMFGTDTQYF. CDR3 sequence (DNA): TGTGCCAGCAGTTCCTCTCTGTCTAGCGGGAGGATGTTTGGGACAGATACGCAGTATTTT.

The chain is built from TRBV3-1 (or the pseudogene TRBV3-2) and TRBJ2-2; 13 nucleotides match TRBD2. This CDR3 has 16 amino acids. Trimming at V came to 4 bases and at J to 5 bases, leaving 4 bases not matched to a gene. Germline CDR1 reads LGHDT; CDR2 reads YNNKEL (reference sequence). Here the CDR3 DNA reads TGTGCCAGCAGCCTTTTGGGACTAGCGGGAACCGGGGAGCTGTTTTTT. It translates to CASSLLGLAGTGELFF.

The V call is TRBV10-1, the J call TRBJ2-2; TRBD2 aligns across 12 bases. Germline V gene sequence: CDR1 WNHNN, CDR2 SYGVQD (reference sequence). This CDR3 region has 18 residues. Trimming took 3 bases from V and 6 from J; bases not matched to a gene: 11. CDR3 nucleotides: TGCGCCAGCAGTGACCCCACCACTAGCGGGAGGAGGGCCGGGGAGCTGTTTTTT. This sequence encodes CASSDPTTSGRRAGELFF.

The gene calls are TRBV7-2 and TRBJ2-3, with D perhaps TRBD2 (5 bases). Trimming left V 1 base short and J 2 bases short, with 7 bases between. Per the germline V gene, CDR1 is SGHTA and CDR2 is FQGNSA. The CDR3 length is 14 residues. CDR3 residues: CASSLGTHTDTQYF. The CDR3 DNA reads as TGTGCCAGCAGCTTAGGGACTCACACAGATACGCAGTATTTT.

This chain connects TRBV12-1 to TRBJ1-3; the tabulated D call, TRBD1, remains unverified against the DNA. TRBV12-1 is noted as a pseudogene. The CDR3 spans 15 residues. The CDR3 is CASSFDRVMGNTIYF. CDR3 coding DNA: TGTGCCAGCAGCTTCGACAGGGTAATGGGAAACACCATATATTTT.

This clone was counted a single time. J is TRBJ1-3 and V is TRBV19; 9 nucleotides line up with TRBD1. The CDR3 is made up of 15 amino acids. Germline assignment: CDR1 LNHDA and CDR2 SQIVND (reference sequence). The V gene end was trimmed by 6 bases and the J gene end by 3 bases; junction bases not matched to a gene: 6. The DNA for the CDR3 is TGTGCCAGTAGGACCGGGACAGGGTATGGAAACACCATATATTTT. Translation gives CASRTGTGYGNTIYF.

CDR3 sequence (DNA): TGTGCCAGCAGCGAGTTCGTGCAGCGGTACGAGCAGTACTTC. It specifies CASSEFVQRYEQYF. J is TRBJ2-7 and V is TRBV7-2, with D perhaps matching TRBD2 (5 bases). There are 14 residues in the CDR3. Germline V CDR1 and CDR2: SGHTA, FQGNSA. Trimming removed 5 bases from V and 4 bases from J, with 15 bases in between.

This chain joins TRBV7-2 and TRBJ2-5; 9 bases match TRBD2. The germline CDR1 and CDR2 sequences are SGHTA and FQGNSA. The CDR3 length is 16 residues. Trimming at V came to 1 base and at J to 6 bases, leaving 9 bases not matched to a gene. The CDR3 DNA sequence: TGTGCCAGCAGCTTAGTAGTGAGCGGGAGGCGACAGACCCAGTACTTC. As protein: CASSLVVSGRRQTQYF. Looking up the rest from reference TRBV7-2 and TRBJ2-5 gives the full variable domain: GAGVSQSPSNKVTEKGKDVELRCDPISGHTALYWYRQSLGQGLEFLIYFQGNSAPDKSGLPSDRFSAERTGGSVSTLTIQRTQQEDSAVYLCASSLVVSGRRQTQYFGPGTRLLVL.